This T cell receptor beta chain emerged from a study of CD8+ T cells in alopecia areata. Study at large: Patients in the study were on tofacitinib for 6 to 18 months, then off it for 6 months. General study points: Alphabeta T cells residing in normal skin are also sequenced in scalp samples.

Lesional scalp punch biopsies and peripheral blood came from alopecia areata patients. Between the trimmed V and J ends, which lost 6 bases and 0 bases, there was a span of 15 bases. CDR3 length: 15 amino acids. The germline gives CDR1 MNHEY, CDR2 SVGAGI. A word on this clone: Its matching antigen is unknown.

Following extraction, RNA underwent reverse transcription to cDNA, which served as the sequencing template. The method was immunoSEQ multiplex PCR; TCRdb's version includes in-frame clones alone and lacks a portion of them. The data show under 250,000 clones, more than 45% seen once. The gene calls are TRBV6-5 and TRBJ2-7; possible D gene TRBD1, 6 bases. The TCR sequence derives from a human donor with alopecia areata. The source was CD4+ T cells sorted from blood, collected at week 0. CDR3 loop: CASRKSGADSYEQYF. CDR3 DNA sequence: TGTGCCAGCAGGAAGTCAGGGGCCGACTCCTACGAGCAGTACTTC.